This T cell receptor beta chain appears in the sequencing data of a study of control samples from healthy donors and cancer patients. Libraries were prepared by immunoSEQ multiplex PCR; TCRdb keeps only in-frame clonotypes and omits some of them. The sample shows about 160,000 clones, around 90% of them seen only once. The germline CDR1 and CDR2 sequences are MDHEN and SYDVKM. Trimming took 3 bases from V and 1 from J, leaving 7 bases between them. This CDR3 is built from 14 residues. This chain uses TRBV28 with TRBJ2-1; D possibly corresponds to TRBD1 (5 bases). The sequence was collected from a woman aged 25-40 years in good health. Sequenced material: blood. CDR3 amino acids: CASSLPGSYNEQFF. CDR3 nucleotides: TGTGCCAGCAGTTTGCCAGGGTCCTACAATGAGCAGTTCTTC. The variable domain in full, completed from reference TRBV28 and TRBJ2-1, reads DVKVTQSSRYLVKRTGEKVFLECVQDMDHENMFWYRQDPGLGLRLIYFSYDVKMKEKGDIPEGYSVSREKKERFSLILESASTNQTSMYLCASSLPGSYNEQFFGPGTRLTVL.